The 30 T cell receptor beta chains reported below all come from one sample, sequenced in a study of CD8 T cells in ankylosing spondylitis. MiXCR, applied by TCRdb to the 5' RACE reads, yields one record per CDR3 protein. Counted here are about 250,000 distinct CDR3 sequences, roughly 32% occurring once; the ten biggest clones make up roughly 4.2%. Sequenced: blood, either unsorted or a sorted T cell fraction (not recorded which). These receptors were collected from a male donor with ankylosing spondylitis or in good health (not recorded which).

This chain joins TRBV4-1 and TRBJ1-5; no reliable D call. The germline CDR1 and CDR2 sequences are MGHRA and YSYEKL. V lost 4 bases and J 6 bases, leaving 16 bases between the germline ends. The CDR3 covers 15 residues. CDR3 amino acids: CASSRDRTVTQPQHF. CDR3 DNA: TGCGCCAGCAGCCGAGATCGGACTGTCACTCAGCCCCAGCATTTT.

The chain couples TRBV29-1 to TRBJ1-1; tentatively, D is TRBD1 (6 bases). CDR1 SQVTM and CDR2 ANQGSEA come from the germline V gene. This CDR3 comprises 17 residues. Trimming took off 0 bases at V and 2 bases at J, with 19 bases between the two ends. CDR3 sequence: CSVEDRRGETKNTEAFF. The CDR3 bases are TGCAGCGTTGAAGATCGCAGGGGCGAAACAAAAAACACTGAAGCTTTCTTT.

This clonotype appeared a few times. The chain joins TRBV10-3 to TRBJ2-1; tentative D call: TRBD2 (7 bases). The CDR3 covers 13 residues. The V end lost 6 bases, the J end lost 8 bases, and 14 bases lay between the germline ends. Germline-derived CDR1 and CDR2 are ENHRY and SYGVKD. CDR3 nucleotides: TGTGCCATCAGCCCTGGGGGGGGCGATGAGCAGTTCTTC. This translates into CAISPGGGDEQFF.

In this sample, this clonotype turned up many times. The gene calls are TRBV20-1 and TRBJ1-5; TRBD1 agrees at 8 bases. CDR3 length: 16 amino acids. V lost 0 bases to trimming and J lost 5 bases; unmatched junction nucleotides: 9. The V gene's germline CDR1 is DFQATT and CDR2 SNEGSKA (reference sequence). The CDR3 reads CSARDYPGGAHQPQHF. The CDR3 coding sequence is TGCAGTGCTAGAGATTACCCAGGGGGCGCCCATCAGCCCCAGCATTTT.

The V gene is TRBV4-2, the J gene TRBJ2-3; the D is unclear. This CDR3 is built from 15 residues. Trimming pared 1 base from V and 4 bases from J, leaving 12 bases between. The germline V gene has CDR1 LGHNA and CDR2 YNFKEQ. CDR3 nucleotides: TGTGCCAGCAGCCAAGTTGTAGTGGGTCCAGATACGCAGTATTTT. It encodes CASSQVVVGPDTQYF.

This chain connects TRBV6-1 to TRBJ2-3; 8 bases line up with TRBD2. Germline V gene data show CDR1 as MNHNS and CDR2 as SASEGT. V shed 6 bases, J shed 6 bases, and the junction held 11 bases outside the gene matches. The CDR3 consists of 15 residues. The CDR3 spells CASSFSGVGGDTQYF. In DNA, the CDR3 is TGTGCCAGCAGCTTTAGCGGGGTAGGGGGGGATACGCAGTATTTT.

The J gene is TRBJ2-1, the V gene TRBV29-1; TRBD2 agrees at 13 bases. In germline, CDR1 is SQVTM, CDR2 ANQGSEA. Unmatched junction bases numbered 7, after V lost 4 bases and J lost 4 bases. There are 16 residues in the CDR3. The CDR3 here is CSVVGGLAGAYNEQFF. The CDR3 coding sequence is TGCAGCGTTGTCGGAGGACTAGCGGGGGCATACAATGAGCAGTTCTTC.

In its sample, this clonotype was seen a few times. The chain links TRBV29-1 to TRBJ2-2; 10 bases map to TRBD1. CDR1 and CDR2 (germline): SQVTM, ANQGSEA. Unmatched junction bases numbered 6, after V lost 7 bases and J lost 4 bases. The CDR3 length is 14 residues. The CDR3 reads CSAPGQGTTGELFF. CDR3 DNA sequence: TGCAGCGCACCGGGACAGGGGACCACCGGGGAGCTGTTTTTT.

This clonotype was observed once. The chain is built from TRBV12-3 or TRBV12-4 and TRBJ2-5, with 7 bases that match TRBD2. This CDR3 comprises 19 residues. V trimming: 2 bases; J trimming: 2 bases; junction bases outside the gene matches: 17. CDR3: CASSLSSGGAGRDQETQYF. The CDR3 DNA reads as TGTGCCAGCAGTTTATCCTCTGGGGGAGCGGGGCGTGATCAAGAGACCCAGTACTTC.

The gene calls are TRBV20-1 and TRBJ1-1, with 7 bases lining up with TRBD1. CDR1 is DFQATT, CDR2 SNEGSKA, per germline (reference sequence). The junction had 14 bases not matched to a gene; V was cut back by 3 bases and J by 4 bases. This CDR3 region has 16 residues. CDR3 protein: CSASGVHRGAVTEAFF. In nucleotides, the CDR3 is TGCAGTGCTAGCGGGGTTCACAGGGGCGCGGTCACTGAAGCTTTCTTT.

The chain uses TRBV29-1 and TRBJ1-2; D call uncertain. CDR3 length equals 11 residues. Germline assignment: CDR1 SQVTM and CDR2 ANQGSEA. The V and J ends lost 4 bases and 1 base respectively, with 4 bases between them. The DNA of the CDR3 is TGCAGCGTTGCTATTAACTATGGCTACACCTTC. Translated: CSVAINYGYTF.

This sequence joins TRBV29-1 and TRBJ1-1; TRBD1 matches 10 bases. Germline V lookup: CDR1 SQVTM, CDR2 ANQGSEA. The V and J ends lost 7 bases and 4 bases, in that order; junction bases with no gene match: 3. The CDR3 is 12 residues long. In DNA, the CDR3 is TGCAGCGCCGGGACAGGGGTCACTGAAGCTTTCTTT. Amino acids: CSAGTGVTEAFF.

This clonotype has a count of ten or more. The chain has TRBV6-4 and TRBJ2-3, with TRBD1 matching over 7 bases. V trimming: 5 bases; J trimming: 2 bases; junction bases outside the gene matches: 4. The CDR3 covers 14 residues. Germline V gene lookup returns CDR1 MRHNA and CDR2 SNTAGT. CDR3 sequence reads: CASSHGTDTDTQYF. CDR3 nucleotide sequence: TGTGCCAGCAGTCACGGGACAGACACAGATACGCAGTATTTT.

This clonotype came up a few times. Here the CDR3 reads CAISGGTGGDTQYF. CDR3 bases: TGTGCCATCAGTGGGGGTACGGGGGGAGATACGCAGTATTTT. The chain recombines TRBV10-3 with TRBJ2-3; 7 bases agree with TRBD2. The V and J ends lost 4 bases and 5 bases, in that order; junction bases with no gene match: 6. CDR3 length equals 14 residues. Germline CDR1 ENHRY, CDR2 SYGVKD.

This chain uses TRBV7-2 with TRBJ2-3, with 14 bases that match TRBD2. The CDR3 extends over 16 amino acids. From germline, CDR1 is SGHTA and CDR2 FQGNSA. V lost 5 bases, J lost 7 bases, and 8 bases stayed unmatched. In DNA, the CDR3 is TGTGCCAGCAGCCGAGCCGGGACTAGCGGGGGACATACGCAGTATTTT. As protein: CASSRAGTSGGHTQYF.

The J gene is TRBJ2-3, the V gene TRBV10-1; D may be TRBD2 (5 bases). The V and J ends lost 3 bases and 6 bases respectively, with 7 bases between them. CDR1 is WNHNN, CDR2 SYGVQD, per germline (reference sequence). The CDR3 spans 12 residues. The CDR3 loop is CASSDREDTQYF. Written as DNA, the CDR3 is TGCGCCAGCAGTGATAGGGAGGATACGCAGTATTTT.

This chain links TRBV20-1 with TRBJ2-7, with 12 bases matching TRBD2. CDR1 DFQATT and CDR2 SNEGSKA come from the germline V gene (reference sequence). This CDR3 spans 17 amino acids. The J segment lost 4 bases and the V segment lost 2 bases, leaving 12 bases of the junction unmatched. The CDR3 DNA sequence: TGCAGTGCTAGATTCCCAGGAGGACTAGCGGGGAGGTACGAGCAGTACTTC. Encoded protein: CSARFPGGLAGRYEQYF.

V gene TRBV28 combines with J gene TRBJ2-1, with D perhaps given as TRBD1 or TRBD2 (6 bases each). This CDR3 has 15 amino acids. The V gene's germline CDR1 is MDHEN and CDR2 SYDVKM. V lost 5 bases to trimming and J lost 2 bases, with 13 bases between them. The CDR3 loop reads CASSVVGGAYNEQFF. The CDR3 bases are TGTGCCAGCAGTGTGGTCGGGGGCGCCTACAATGAGCAGTTCTTC.

This chain joins TRBV20-1 and TRBJ2-7; no clear D gene. Germline CDR1 and CDR2: DFQATT and SNEGSKA (reference sequence). The CDR3 consists of 15 residues. The V gene lost 4 bases and the J gene lost 7 bases, with 23 bases spanning the gap. The CDR3 loop is CSATLGLGTFGEQYF. The DNA of the CDR3 is TGCAGTGCTACCCTGGGGTTGGGCACATTCGGGGAGCAGTACTTC.

The chain carries TRBV10-3 and TRBJ2-5; D ambiguous. CDR1 and CDR2 (germline): ENHRY, SYGVKD. Trimming cost V 3 bases and J 3 bases, with 8 bases left between them. The CDR3 totals 13 residues. CDR3 amino acids: CAISDRNKETQYF. The CDR3 region has the DNA TGTGCCATCAGTGACAGGAATAAAGAGACCCAGTACTTC.

The J gene is TRBJ2-7, the V gene TRBV27; D not resolved. The CDR3 has 13 residues. The germline V gene encodes CDR1 MNHEY and CDR2 SMNVEV (reference sequence). With 0 bases removed from V and 3 bases from J, the gap between germline ends came to 6 bases. CDR3 in amino acids: CASSLSIVYEQYF. DNA of the CDR3: TGTGCCAGCAGTTTATCCATCGTCTACGAGCAGTACTTC.

This clonotype has a handful of counts. The genes are TRBV7-2 and TRBJ2-1, with D hard to call. Trimming shortened V by 3 bases and J by 2 bases, and 5 bases separated the two germline ends. The germline gives CDR1 SGHTA, CDR2 FQGNSA. The CDR3 consists of 13 residues. CDR3 nucleotide sequence: TGTGCCAGCAGCTTTAATACCTACAATGAGCAGTTCTTC. Translation: CASSFNTYNEQFF.

The rearrangement joins TRBV29-1 to TRBJ2-7; D is possibly TRBD1 (8 bases). This CDR3 has 15 amino acids. V lost 3 bases and J lost 0, with 15 bases in between. Germline V gene sequence: CDR1 SQVTM, CDR2 ANQGSEA. This CDR3 reads CSVDSTGGGSYEQYF. As DNA, the CDR3 is TGCAGCGTTGACTCCACAGGGGGGGGCTCCTACGAGCAGTACTTC.

This clonotype was recorded a few times. The chain carries TRBV6-1 and TRBJ1-2, with D tentatively TRBD1 (5 bases). Trimming stripped 6 bases from V and 4 bases from J, with 27 bases between. Germline lookup yields CDR1 MNHNS and CDR2 SASEGT. The length of the CDR3 is 18 residues. The CDR3 spells CASSPWDGSQLVVYGYTF. The CDR3 bases are TGTGCCAGCAGCCCCTGGGACGGCTCCCAGTTAGTAGTCTATGGCTACACCTTC.

The chain joins TRBV10-2 to TRBJ2-3; 10 nucleotides align to TRBD1. The CDR3 is 14 residues long. Germline V gives CDR1 WSHSY, CDR2 SAAADI. V lost 0 bases and J lost 9; bases outside the gene matches: 3. CDR3 loop: CASSESGTGETQYF. DNA for the CDR3: TGCGCCAGCAGTGAGTCGGGGACAGGGGAGACGCAGTATTTT.

This clonotype was seen only a few times. The rearrangement joins TRBV5-6 to TRBJ2-4, with D possibly being TRBD2 (5 bases). V lost 4 bases and J lost 6, with 14 bases in between. The CDR3 spans 14 residues. Germline CDR1 reads SGHDT; CDR2 reads YYEEEE. CDR3 protein: CASSIGLDGNIQYF. CDR3 sequence (DNA): TGTGCCAGCAGCATCGGACTTGACGGAAACATTCAGTACTTC.

The V gene is TRBV29-1, the J gene TRBJ2-1; 7 positions match TRBD2. Germline CDR1 SQVTM, CDR2 ANQGSEA. This CDR3 region has 13 residues. J lost 8 bases, V lost 3 bases, and 7 bases had no gene match. The CDR3 sequence is CSVEGGGDYEQFF. CDR3 nucleotide sequence: TGCAGCGTTGAGGGTGGGGGGGATTATGAGCAGTTCTTC.

The chain is built from TRBV12-3 or TRBV12-4 and TRBJ1-1; maybe TRBD1 (6 bases). The CDR3 loop spans 13 amino acids. The ends were cut back, 7 bases at V and 0 bases at J, with 9 bases in the middle. This chain's CDR3 is CASKGTLNTEAFF. The DNA for the CDR3 is TGTGCCAGCAAGGGGACATTGAACACTGAAGCTTTCTTT.

This chain uses TRBV7-6 with TRBJ2-5, with unresolved D. This CDR3 contains 13 residues. V was clipped by 3 bases and J by 5 bases, with 10 bases between them. Germline V gives CDR1 SGHVS, CDR2 FNYEAQ. CDR3 DNA: TGTGCCAGCAGCTTTAGCCTCCTCGAGACCCAGTACTTC. It specifies CASSFSLLETQYF.

This clonotype turned up a few times. This chain uses TRBV7-2 with TRBJ2-7; D is ambiguous. The CDR3 extends over 16 amino acids. Germline V gene sequence: CDR1 SGHTA, CDR2 FQGNSA. Trimming removed 1 base from V and 0 bases from J, with 13 bases in between. The CDR3 sequence is CASSLVADPSSYEQYF. DNA for the CDR3: TGTGCCAGCAGCTTAGTCGCCGACCCGAGCTCCTACGAGCAGTACTTC.